The clone carrying this T cell receptor (beta chain) was counted at least ten times. Its antigen is not known. The CDR3 runs 16 residues. V lost 1 base, J lost 2 bases, and 14 bases lay in between. These data come from a study of T cells after yellow fever vaccination. Study information: Fractions with few cells were prepared using SMART-Seq v4 Ultra Low Input.

The authors made TCR cDNA by 5'RACE template switching, adding a universal primer site and UMIs. TCRdb re-derived calls from the 5' RACE reads in MiXCR, one entry per CDR3 protein. The table has about 160,000 distinct CDR3 sequences, 5.5% to 7.5% seen once. Study results and caveats: Most clones from primary vaccination resurfaced after the booster (around 95% CD4, 75% to 90% CD8).

The chain has TRBV12-3 or TRBV12-4 and TRBJ1-1; D remains unclear. The specimen comprised CD4+ T cells sorted from PBMCs, sampled 4 to 5 days after the first yellow fever vaccination. The TCR comes from a man younger than 30 who received the YFV17D yellow fever vaccine. The CDR3 coding sequence is TGTGCCAGCAGTTTAGGGGAAAGGACGGCAAACACTGAAGCTTTCTTT. The encoded protein is CASSLGERTANTEAFF.